This T cell receptor beta chain emerged from a study of Ad26.COV2.S vaccination and SARS-CoV-2 variants. Study in general: Donor got 5x10^10 or 1x10^11 viral particles of Ad26.COV2.S.

The CDR3 consists of 13 residues. With 5 bases removed from V and 4 bases from J, the gap between germline ends came to 11 bases. The method was immunoSEQ multiplex PCR; TCRdb's version includes in-frame clones alone and lacks a portion of them. Seen here are some 400,000 clones, 89% observed once, and the top ten hold under 2%. Treatment denoted: roughly 20 received Ad26.COV2.S at low or high dose, single or two shots; a few received placebo; per-sample allocation not given. Sampling was done on day 63 after the first vaccine or placebo injection. It was Wuhan-strain SARS-CoV-2 spike that the Ad26 vaccine vector expressed.

The V call is TRBV12-3 or TRBV12-4, the J call TRBJ1-1; D is undetermined. The source material was peripheral blood, sampled in a trial of Ad26.COV2.S vaccine versus placebo. The clonotype comes from a person between 18 and 59 years old who received the Ad26.COV2.S COVID-19 vaccine or a placebo. The CDR3 is CASSETIGTEAFF. CDR3 sequence (DNA): TGTGCCAGCAGTGAGACCATCGGCACTGAAGCTTTCTTT.